A single sample gave rise to the 10 T cell receptor beta chains below, sequenced in a study of OX40 agonist ivuxolimab in advanced cancers. The protocol used for the library was the immunoSEQ multiplex PCR assay. TCRdb carries this immuneACCESS record with in-frame sequences only. Its versions omit some clonotypes, under half of them owing to an unresolved V gene in the studies checked, with the rest unexplained. The sample profile shows about 49,000 clones; 75% to 90% of them were found once. The top ten clonotypes cover 20% of the sample. Sequencing was performed on CD4+ or CD8+ T cells sorted from blood, taken in a trial of the OX40 agonist ivuxolimab. These receptors all come from an adult with an advanced solid tumor such as melanoma, head and neck, liver or kidney cancer.

The gene calls are TRBV4-1 and TRBJ2-7; D tentatively reads TRBD1 or TRBD2 (6 bases each). From germline, CDR1 is MGHRA and CDR2 YSYEKL. Between the trimmed V and J ends, which lost 1 base and 2 bases, there was a span of 9 bases. This CDR3 has 14 amino acids. Written as DNA, the CDR3 is TGCGCCAGCAGCCAAGCGGGGGCGGCCTACGAGCAGTACTTC. Translation: CASSQAGAAYEQYF.

The V gene is TRBV29-1, the J gene TRBJ1-1, with 7 bases lining up with TRBD1. Germline CDR1 and CDR2: SQVTM and ANQGSEA. V trimming: 3 bases; J trimming: 1 base; junction bases outside the gene matches: 2. This CDR3 comprises 13 residues. This CDR3 is CSVDPGGNTEAFF. Written as DNA, the CDR3 is TGCAGCGTTGATCCAGGGGGGAACACTGAAGCTTTCTTT.

The genes are TRBV29-1 and TRBJ2-7; D uncertain. Trimming cost V 4 bases and J 5 bases, with 15 bases left between them. CDR1 is SQVTM and CDR2 is ANQGSEA in the germline V gene. This CDR3 has 13 residues. CDR3 loop: CSVVFGGRHEQYF. The CDR3 DNA reads as TGCAGCGTTGTTTTCGGTGGTCGACACGAGCAGTACTTC.

The V and J genes are TRBV10-3 and TRBJ1-1; D remains ambiguous. The CDR3 is 11 amino acids. Trimming stripped 2 bases from V and 2 bases from J, with 0 bases between. The germline gives CDR1 ENHRY, CDR2 SYGVKD. CDR3 DNA sequence: TGTGCCATCAGTGAGAACACTGAAGCTTTCTTT. It translates to CAISENTEAFF.

The V gene is TRBV7-2, the J gene TRBJ2-2; D is ambiguous. Germline V gives CDR1 SGHTA, CDR2 FQGNSA. This CDR3 comprises 16 residues. Trimming removed 2 bases at V and 4 bases at J, with 14 bases between. The CDR3 here is CASSLIALGVTGELFF. For the CDR3, the DNA is TGTGCCAGCAGCTTAATAGCTCTAGGTGTCACCGGGGAGCTGTTTTTT.

This clone was found a few times. This sequence joins TRBV7-9 and TRBJ2-2, with a weak D call TRBD2 (6 bases). This CDR3 region has 16 residues. Germline V lookup: CDR1 SEHNR, CDR2 FQNEAQ (reference sequence). Deletions cut 4 bases from V and 1 base from J, with 13 bases between. The CDR3 sequence is CASSSPAGMNTGELFF. The CDR3 nucleotides are TGTGCCAGCAGCTCCCCCGCGGGGATGAACACCGGGGAGCTGTTTTTT.

The chain carries TRBV5-5 and TRBJ1-1; 7 nucleotides align to TRBD1. CDR3 size: 15 residues. The germline CDR1 and CDR2 sequences are SGHKS and YYEKEE (reference sequence). Germline trimming cut 0 bases from V and 8 bases from J; bases unmatched to any gene: 10. The chain's CDR3 is CASSLDGTALLEAFF. CDR3 coding DNA: TGTGCCAGCAGCTTGGACGGGACAGCGTTGCTCGAAGCTTTCTTT.

This rearrangement joins TRBV2 to TRBJ2-5; TRBD1 agrees at 8 bases. CDR1 and CDR2 (germline): SNHLY, FYNNEI. Trimming cost V 4 bases and J 2 bases; bases outside gene matches: 3. The CDR3 totals 14 residues. The CDR3 coding sequence is TGTGCCAGCAGTGGGGGGACAGGTCAAGAGACCCAGTACTTC. Translating it yields CASSGGTGQETQYF.

This clone was counted a single time. The rearrangement links TRBV6-6 to TRBJ1-2, with 9 bases identical to TRBD1. The J segment lost 6 bases and the V segment lost 4 bases, leaving 9 bases of the junction unmatched. The germline V gene encodes CDR1 MNHNY and CDR2 SVGAGI (reference sequence). The CDR3 consists of 15 residues. The CDR3 sequence is CASSSALTGGDGYTF. As DNA, the CDR3 is TGTGCCAGCAGTTCCGCACTGACAGGGGGAGATGGCTACACCTTC.

A few counts support this clone. The genes are TRBV2 and TRBJ2-7; maybe TRBD2 (5 bases). Trimming shortened V by 0 bases and J by 6 bases, and 9 bases separated the two germline ends. This CDR3 has 13 amino acids. Germline CDR1 reads SNHLY; CDR2 reads FYNNEI. CDR3 residues: CASSEAYGIEQYF. CDR3 DNA sequence: TGTGCCAGCAGTGAAGCCTACGGGATCGAGCAGTACTTC. The entire variable domain, with the rest obtained from reference TRBV2 and TRBJ2-7, is as follows: EPEVTQTPSHQVTQMGQEVILRCVPISNHLYFYWYRQILGQKVEFLVSFYNNEISEKSEIFDDQFSVERPDGSNFTLKIRSTKLEDSAMYFCASSEAYGIEQYFGPGTRLTVT.